Listed below are T cell receptor beta chains from one sample, sequenced in a study of T cell responses to AZD1222 COVID-19 vaccine. Produced via immunoSEQ multiplex PCR; TCRdb's table is partial and in-frame only. The repertoire holds some 140,000 clones, 70% to 90% seen once, with 1.9% in the top ten. Sequencing was performed on peripheral blood, taken on day 0 of AZD1222 vaccination. The receptors come from an adult in good health. CDR3s include the opening cysteine and the closing phenylalanine or tryptophan. D genes are given only for firm matches. Rows may omit the clone size; those that give it use once, few, many or a size class.

cdr3_length clone_size d_call j_call v_call cdr3_nt cdr3_aa
13 NA NA TRBJ1-2 TRBV10-2 TGCGCCAGCAGTGAGGCCTACGACTATGGCTACACCTTC CASSEAYDYGYTF
14 NA NA TRBJ1-1 TRBV2 TGTGCCAGCAGCCCCCGGGGGTTGAACACTGAAGCTTTCTTT CASSPRGLNTEAFF
14 NA TRBD2 TRBJ2-7 TRBV19 TGTGCCACCGGAAGAGCGGGAGCCACCTACGAGCAGTACTTC CATGRAGATYEQYF
15 NA NA TRBJ1-3 TRBV2 TGTGCCAGCAGTGACCTTGGAACTGGTGGAAACACCATATATTTT CASSDLGTGGNTIYF
14 NA NA TRBJ2-1 TRBV29-1 TGCAGCGTTGGGACTGGCTTTTCCTACAATGAGCAGTTCTTC CSVGTGFSYNEQFF
18 NA TRBD1 TRBJ1-1 TRBV9 TGTGCCAGCAGCCCGACCTCCGGGACAGGGCGTTACGACACTGAAGCTTTCTTT CASSPTSGTGRYDTEAFF
12 NA NA TRBJ1-2 TRBV29-1 TGCAGCGTCCTGGCTAGGGTTAGTGGCTACACCTTC CSVLARVSGYTF
16 NA TRBD2 TRBJ2-7 TRBV7-9 TGTGCCAGCAGCCCCGGGGTGGGGACTAGCGTAAGCGAGCAGTACTTC CASSPGVGTSVSEQYF
14 NA NA TRBJ1-3 TRBV28 TGTGCCAGCAGTTTATATCTGGGTGGGAGCACCATATATTTT CASSLYLGGSTIYF
14 NA TRBD1 TRBJ1-2 TRBV19 TGTGCCAGTAGTATCTCCGGGACAGTCTATGGCTACACCTTC CASSISGTVYGYTF
14 NA NA TRBJ1-1 TRBV6-5 TGTGCCAGCATTGTTGAGGGATCGAACACTGAAGCTTTCTTT CASIVEGSNTEAFF
10 few NA TRBJ1-1 TRBV2 TGTGCCAGCAAAAACACTGAAGCTTTCTTT CASKNTEAFF
15 NA TRBD1 TRBJ2-7 TRBV7-2 TGTGCCGGACTCACAGGGGACGGTATGGCCTACGAGCAGTACTTC CAGLTGDGMAYEQYF
17 NA NA TRBJ1-4 TRBV7-2 TGTGCCAGCAGCTTAGTAGGGAGGGGTCCAACTAATGAAAAACTGTTTTTT CASSLVGRGPTNEKLFF
11 NA NA TRBJ1-1 TRBV3-1/TRBV3-2 TGTGCCAGCAGCCAAGGGGTTGAAGCTTTCTTT CASSQGVEAFF